These 15 T cell receptor beta chains share one sample of origin, sequenced in a study of follicular helper T cells after annual influenza vaccination. As to time point: 2014-2015 season, 7 days after vaccination. Sequencing was performed with immunoSEQ multiplex PCR; in TCRdb, only in-frame clones are kept and a portion is missing. Among about 9,000 clones listed, approximately 80% were seen once. The sample consisted of CXCR5+ CD38- circulating T follicular helper cells from blood, taken 7 days after influenza vaccination. Subset meaning: circulating Tfh, non-naive CD4+CXCR5+PD-1+ (ICOS+CD38+ or ICOS-CD38-). All receptors come from an adult who received the influenza vaccine.

The chain uses TRBV6-1 and TRBJ1-1, with a possible D match to TRBD1 (6 bases). V gave up 6 bases and J gave up 5 bases, with 19 bases separating them. The CDR3 spans 15 residues. Germline lookup yields CDR1 MNHNS and CDR2 SASEGT. In DNA, the CDR3 is TGTGCCAGCAGAGGCGGGGGGCGGGGGAGAACTGAAGCTTTCTTT. This gives the protein CASRGGGRGRTEAFF.

The chain couples TRBV6-1 to TRBJ2-7; D is perhaps TRBD1 (7 bases). The CDR3 is 15 amino acids. V was shortened by 2 bases and J by 4 bases, with 15 bases between the two germline ends. Germline V gene data show CDR1 as MNHNS and CDR2 as SASEGT. Here the CDR3 reads CASSELGGGRYEQYF. The CDR3 nucleotides read TGTGCCAGCAGTGAACTTGGAGGGGGCCGTTACGAGCAGTACTTC.

This chain connects TRBV20-1 to TRBJ2-1; no clear D. V was cut by 0 bases and J by 8 bases, with 5 bases left in between. This CDR3 is 11 amino acids long. Germline lookup yields CDR1 DFQATT and CDR2 SNEGSKA (reference sequence). The CDR3 loop reads CSAREDYEQFF. CDR3 DNA sequence: TGCAGTGCTAGAGAAGACTATGAGCAGTTCTTC.

The chain employs TRBV5-6 and TRBJ2-3, with D uncertain. Germline lookup yields CDR1 SGHDT and CDR2 YYEEEE. Trimming took off 0 bases at V and 0 bases at J, with 5 bases between the two ends. The CDR3 has 14 residues. CDR3 loop: CASSLGASTDTQYF. The CDR3 nucleotides are TGTGCCAGCAGCTTGGGCGCCAGCACAGATACGCAGTATTTT.

This clone was recorded only once. J is TRBJ2-5 and V is TRBV7-2, with a possible D match to TRBD2 (5 bases). V lost 2 bases to trimming and J lost 1 base, with 8 bases between them. Germline V CDR1 and CDR2: SGHTA, FQGNSA. The CDR3 runs to 14 residues. CDR3 nucleotide sequence: TGTGCCAGCAGCTTAACTAGGACCCAAGAGACCCAGTACTTC. Its protein product is CASSLTRTQETQYF.

This chain connects TRBV7-9 to TRBJ1-5, with D hard to call. Germline CDR1 and CDR2: SEHNR and FQNEAQ (reference sequence). The CDR3 covers 13 residues. Trimming took off 3 bases at V and 0 bases at J, with 3 bases between the two ends. In DNA, the CDR3 is TGTGCCAGCAGCTTCAATAGCAATCAGCCCCAGCATTTT. This encodes CASSFNSNQPQHF. Full variable domain (outside the CDR3, taken from reference TRBV7-9 and TRBJ1-5): DTGVSQNPRHKITKRGQNVTFRCDPISEHNRLYWYRQTLGQGPEFLTYFQNEAQLEKSRLLSDRFSAERPKGSFSTLEIQRTEQGDSAMYLCASSFNSNQPQHFGDGTRLSIL.

The chain employs TRBV5-4 and TRBJ2-1; D possibly matches TRBD1 or TRBD2 (5 bases each). The length of the CDR3 is 14 residues. The germline gives CDR1 SGHNT, CDR2 YYREEE (reference sequence). V lost 2 bases and J lost 5, with 11 bases in between. CDR3 in amino acids: CASSLGGRDNEQFF. CDR3 DNA: TGTGCCAGCAGCTTAGGAGGCAGGGACAATGAGCAGTTCTTC.

In nucleotides, the CDR3 is TGTGCCAGCAGTTTATACGGGACTACCAACAATGAGCAGTTCTTC. Amino acid sequence: CASSLYGTTNNEQFF. The chain joins TRBV27 to TRBJ2-1, with 7 bases lining up with TRBD2. Germline V gene lookup returns CDR1 MNHEY and CDR2 SMNVEV (reference sequence). V shed 1 base, J shed 5 bases, and the junction held 5 bases outside the gene matches. The CDR3 extends over 15 amino acids.

This clone was counted between two and nine times. The J gene is TRBJ1-2, the V gene TRBV6-5, with a weak D call TRBD1 (6 bases). Deletions cut 4 bases from V and 6 bases from J, with 6 bases between. This CDR3 contains 11 residues. Germline CDR1 is MNHEY and CDR2 is SVGAGI. CDR3 residues: CASSWGHGYTF. CDR3 sequence (DNA): TGTGCCAGCAGTTGGGGGCATGGCTACACCTTC.

This sequence joins TRBV6-6 and TRBJ1-5; D possibly corresponds to TRBD1 (5 bases). The V and J ends lost 11 bases and 7 bases respectively, with 15 bases between them. This CDR3 is built from 12 residues. Germline CDR1 reads MNHNY; CDR2 reads SVGAGI (reference sequence). CDR3 protein: CASTRGGQPQHF. The CDR3 DNA reads TGTGCCTCGACGCGGGGCGGGCAGCCCCAGCATTTT.

The V gene is TRBV21-1, the J gene TRBJ2-1. TRBV21-1 is flagged as a pseudogene. The length of the CDR3 is 11 residues. CDR3 sequence (DNA): TGTGCCAGCAGCAATTACGATGAGCAGTTCTTC. Protein sequence: CASSNYDEQFF.

This sequence joins TRBV10-3 and TRBJ2-1, with TRBD1 matching over 11 bases. The CDR3 runs 14 residues. Germline trimming cut 6 bases from V and 5 bases from J; bases unmatched to any gene: 3. Germline V gene lookup returns CDR1 ENHRY and CDR2 SYGVKD. In DNA form, the CDR3 reads TGTGCCATCAGGGAGGGACAGGGGGACAATGAGCAGTTCTTC. Protein product: CAIREGQGDNEQFF.

This chain joins TRBV21-1 and TRBJ2-2. TRBV21-1 has pseudogene status. The CDR3 totals 21 residues. The CDR3 DNA reads as TGTGCCAGCAGCCGCGGCTGGGGTTTTTGGCACCACAAGCTAAACACCGGGGAGCTGTTTTTT. Translating it yields CASSRGWGFWHHKLNTGELFF.

This chain uses TRBV5-1 with TRBJ2-3; no firm D call. Germline lookup yields CDR1 SGHRS and CDR2 YFSETQ. The length of the CDR3 is 16 residues. V was clipped by 0 bases and J by 0 bases, with 11 bases between them. CDR3 amino acids: CASSLEPGSSTDTQYF. In nucleotides, the CDR3 is TGCGCCAGCAGCTTGGAACCGGGTTCTAGCACAGATACGCAGTATTTT.

This clone occurred a few times. V and J are TRBV5-5 and TRBJ2-7; tentatively, D is TRBD2 (5 bases). The CDR3 totals 14 residues. Germline-derived CDR1 and CDR2 are SGHKS and YYEKEE (reference sequence). V was clipped by 1 base and J by 0 bases, with 8 bases between them. CDR3 sequence: CASSLTTSSYEQYF. Written as DNA, the CDR3 is TGTGCCAGCAGCTTGACAACTAGCTCCTACGAGCAGTACTTC.